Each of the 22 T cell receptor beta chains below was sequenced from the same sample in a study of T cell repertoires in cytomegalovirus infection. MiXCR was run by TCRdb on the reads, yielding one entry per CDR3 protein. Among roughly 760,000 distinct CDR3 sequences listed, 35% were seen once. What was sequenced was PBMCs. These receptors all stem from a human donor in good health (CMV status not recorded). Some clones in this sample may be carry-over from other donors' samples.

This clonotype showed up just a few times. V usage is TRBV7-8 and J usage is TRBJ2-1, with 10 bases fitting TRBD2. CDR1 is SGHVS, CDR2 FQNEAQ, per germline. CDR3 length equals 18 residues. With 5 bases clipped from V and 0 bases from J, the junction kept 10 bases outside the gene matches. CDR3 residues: CASSHGGAGGPSYNEQFF. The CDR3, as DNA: TGTGCCAGCAGCCACGGGGGAGCGGGAGGGCCCTCCTACAATGAGCAGTTCTTC. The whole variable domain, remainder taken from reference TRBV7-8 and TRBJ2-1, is GAGVSQSPRYKVAKRGQDVALRCDPISGHVSLFWYQQALGQGPEFLTYFQNEAQLDKSGLPSDRFFAERPEGSVSTLKIQRTQQEDSAVYLCASSHGGAGGPSYNEQFFGPGTRLTVL.

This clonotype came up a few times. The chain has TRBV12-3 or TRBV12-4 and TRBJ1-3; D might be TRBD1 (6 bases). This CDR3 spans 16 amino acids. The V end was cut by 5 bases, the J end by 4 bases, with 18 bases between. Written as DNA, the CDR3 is TGTGCCAGCAGTCCGTTCAATCCAGGGGCGGGAAACACCATATATTTT. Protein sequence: CASSPFNPGAGNTIYF.

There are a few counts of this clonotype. The CDR3 coding sequence is TGTGCCACCAGTGATCCGCGTACGGGGGCGGACACCGGGGAGCTGTTTTTT. Its protein is CATSDPRTGADTGELFF. V is TRBV24-1 and J is TRBJ2-2; the D gene could be TRBD1 or TRBD2 (6 bases each). Trimming stripped 3 bases from V and 3 bases from J, with 16 bases between. There are 17 residues in the CDR3. In germline, CDR1 is KGHDR, CDR2 SFDVKD.

The DNA for the CDR3 is TGTGCCAGCTCACCAGAGGAGCGGGGGCGCTGGGGGGAGACCCAGTACTTC. Translation gives CASSPEERGRWGETQYF. This chain uses TRBV18 with TRBJ2-5, with TRBD2 identical over 8 bases. The V gene's germline CDR1 is KGHSH and CDR2 LQKENI. V lost 2 bases, J lost 5 bases, and 13 bases stayed unmatched. CDR3 size: 17 residues.

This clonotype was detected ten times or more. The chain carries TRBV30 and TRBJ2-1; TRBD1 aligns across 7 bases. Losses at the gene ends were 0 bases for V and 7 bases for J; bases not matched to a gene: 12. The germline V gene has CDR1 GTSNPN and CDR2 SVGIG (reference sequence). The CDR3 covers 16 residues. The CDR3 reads CAWSVRATGPMNEQFF. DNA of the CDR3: TGTGCCTGGAGTGTACGGGCGACAGGGCCCATGAATGAGCAGTTCTTC.

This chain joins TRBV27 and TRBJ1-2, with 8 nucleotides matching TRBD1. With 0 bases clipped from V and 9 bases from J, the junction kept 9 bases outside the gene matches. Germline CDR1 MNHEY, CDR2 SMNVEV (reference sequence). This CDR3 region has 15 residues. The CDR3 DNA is TGTGCCAGCAGTTTATCTAGGACAGGGTTCTCGAGCTACACCTTC. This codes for CASSLSRTGFSSYTF.

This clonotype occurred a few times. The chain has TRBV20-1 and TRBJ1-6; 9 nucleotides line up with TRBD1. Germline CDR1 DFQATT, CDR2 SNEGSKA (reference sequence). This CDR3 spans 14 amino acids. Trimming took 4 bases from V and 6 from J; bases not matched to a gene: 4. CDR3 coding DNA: TGCAGTGCTACCCGGACAGGGGTTAATTCACCCCTCCACTTT. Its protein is CSATRTGVNSPLHF.

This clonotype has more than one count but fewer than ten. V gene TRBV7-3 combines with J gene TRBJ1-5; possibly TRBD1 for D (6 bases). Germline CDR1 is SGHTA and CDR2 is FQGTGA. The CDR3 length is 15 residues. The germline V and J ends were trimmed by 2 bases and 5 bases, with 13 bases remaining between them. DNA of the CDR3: TGTGCCAGCAGCTTAGAGGGGGGCAGGGATCAGCCCCAGCATTTT. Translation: CASSLEGGRDQPQHF. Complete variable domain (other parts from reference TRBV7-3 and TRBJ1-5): GAGVSQTPSNKVTEKGKYVELRCDPISGHTALYWYRQSLGQGPEFLIYFQGTGAADDSGLPNDRFFAVRPEGSVSTLKIQRTERGDSAVYLCASSLEGGRDQPQHFGDGTRLSIL.

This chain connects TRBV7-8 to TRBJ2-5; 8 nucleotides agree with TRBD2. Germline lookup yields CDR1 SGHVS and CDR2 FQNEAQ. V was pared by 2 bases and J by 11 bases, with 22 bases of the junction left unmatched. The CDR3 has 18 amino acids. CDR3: CASSLRGSVGRAQEPQYF. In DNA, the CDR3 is TGTGCCAGCAGCTTAAGAGGGTCCGTCGGGAGGGCTCAAGAGCCACAGTACTTC.

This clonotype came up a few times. The CDR3 protein is CASSLTAGGSNGYTF. For the CDR3, the DNA is TGCGCCAGCAGCTTGACCGCAGGGGGCTCTAATGGCTACACCTTC. V gene TRBV5-1 combines with J gene TRBJ1-2; 8 nucleotides align to TRBD1. After removal of 1 base from V and 6 bases from J, the junction contained 8 bases not matched to a gene. In germline, CDR1 is SGHRS, CDR2 YFSETQ. The CDR3 has 15 residues.

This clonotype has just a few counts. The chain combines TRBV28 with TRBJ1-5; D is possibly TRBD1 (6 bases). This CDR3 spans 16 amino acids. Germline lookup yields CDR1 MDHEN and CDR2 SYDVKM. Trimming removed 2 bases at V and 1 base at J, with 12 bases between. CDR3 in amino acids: CASSLGGSWSNQPQHF. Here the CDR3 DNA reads TGTGCCAGCAGTTTAGGGGGCAGTTGGAGCAATCAGCCCCAGCATTTT.

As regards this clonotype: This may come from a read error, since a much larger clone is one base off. The CDR3 nucleotides read TGTGCCACCAGCCCGAACTCAGGGTACGAGCCGTACTTC. Its translation: CATSPNSGYEPYF. This chain links TRBV15 with TRBJ2-7; a weak D match, TRBD1 (5 bases). CDR1 is LNHNV and CDR2 is YYDKDF in the germline V gene (reference sequence). CDR3 size: 13 residues. Supplemented by reference TRBV15 and TRBJ2-7, the full variable domain reads DAMVIQNPRYQVTQFGKPVTLSCSQTLNHNVMYWYQQKSSQAPKLLFHYYDKDFNNEADTPDNFQSRRPNTSFCFLDIRSPGLGDTAMYLCATSPNSGYEPYFGPGTRLTVT.

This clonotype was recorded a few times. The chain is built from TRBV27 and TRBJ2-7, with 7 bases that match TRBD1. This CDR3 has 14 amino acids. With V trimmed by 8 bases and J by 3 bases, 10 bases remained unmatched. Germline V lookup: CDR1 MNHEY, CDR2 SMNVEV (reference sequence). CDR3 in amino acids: CASDTRDSLYEQYF. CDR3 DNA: TGTGCCAGCGATACCCGGGACAGCCTCTACGAGCAGTACTTC.

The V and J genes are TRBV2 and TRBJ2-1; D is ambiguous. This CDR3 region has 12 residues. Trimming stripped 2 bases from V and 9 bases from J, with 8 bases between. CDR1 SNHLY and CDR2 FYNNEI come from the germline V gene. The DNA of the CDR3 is TGTGCCAGCAGTGAATCGTCTCGTGAGCAGTTCTTC. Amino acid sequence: CASSESSREQFF.

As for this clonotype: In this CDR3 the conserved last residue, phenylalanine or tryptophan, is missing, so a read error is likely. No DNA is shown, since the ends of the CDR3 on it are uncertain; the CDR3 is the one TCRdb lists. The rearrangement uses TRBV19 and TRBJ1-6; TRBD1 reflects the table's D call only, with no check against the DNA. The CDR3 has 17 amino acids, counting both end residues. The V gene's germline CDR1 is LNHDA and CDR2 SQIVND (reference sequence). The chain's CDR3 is CASSISAPGGGGSPLHV.

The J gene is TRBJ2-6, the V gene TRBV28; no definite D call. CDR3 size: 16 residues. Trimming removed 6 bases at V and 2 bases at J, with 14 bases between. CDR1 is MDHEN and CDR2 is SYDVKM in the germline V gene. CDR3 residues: CASSDTEIAGANVLTF. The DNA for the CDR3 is TGTGCCAGCAGCGATACCGAGATAGCTGGGGCCAACGTCCTGACTTTC.

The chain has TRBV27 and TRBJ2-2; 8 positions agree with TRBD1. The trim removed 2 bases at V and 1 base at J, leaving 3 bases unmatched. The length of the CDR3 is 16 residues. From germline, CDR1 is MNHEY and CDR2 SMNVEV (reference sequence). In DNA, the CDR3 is TGTGCCAGCAGTTTACAGGGGGCGATGAACACCGGGGAGCTGTTTTTT. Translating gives CASSLQGAMNTGELFF.

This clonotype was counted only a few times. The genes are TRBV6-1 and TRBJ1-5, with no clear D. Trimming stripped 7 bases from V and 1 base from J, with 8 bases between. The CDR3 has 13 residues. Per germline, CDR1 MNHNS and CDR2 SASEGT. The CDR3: CASKKDSNQPQHF. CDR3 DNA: TGTGCCAGCAAGAAGGACAGCAATCAGCCCCAGCATTTT.

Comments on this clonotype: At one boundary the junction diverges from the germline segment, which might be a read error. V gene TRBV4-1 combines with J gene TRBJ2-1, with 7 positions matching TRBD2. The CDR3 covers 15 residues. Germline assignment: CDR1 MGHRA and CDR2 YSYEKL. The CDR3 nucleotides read TGTGCCAGCAGCCAAGCTGGCGGGAGTTGGAATGAGCAGTTCTTC. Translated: CASSQAGGSWNEQFF.

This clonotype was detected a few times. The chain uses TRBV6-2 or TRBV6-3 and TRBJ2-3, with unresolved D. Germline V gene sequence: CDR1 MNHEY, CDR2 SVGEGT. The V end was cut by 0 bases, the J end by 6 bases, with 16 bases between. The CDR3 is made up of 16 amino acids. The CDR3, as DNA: TGTGCCAGCAGTTACTCAGTAGGATCTTTAAGGGATACGCAGTATTTT. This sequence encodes CASSYSVGSLRDTQYF.

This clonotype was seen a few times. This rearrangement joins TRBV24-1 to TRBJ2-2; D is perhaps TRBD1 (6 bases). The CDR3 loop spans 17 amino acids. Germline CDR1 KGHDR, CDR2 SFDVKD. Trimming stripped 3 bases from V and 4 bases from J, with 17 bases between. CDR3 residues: CATSDTKPGQFTGELFF. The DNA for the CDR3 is TGTGCCACCAGTGATACCAAGCCGGGACAATTCACCGGGGAGCTGTTTTTT.

CDR3 amino acids: CASEGRGEQPQHF. The DNA of the CDR3 is TGTGCCAGCGAAGGCAGGGGAGAGCAGCCCCAGCATTTT. The V and J genes are TRBV6-6 and TRBJ1-5; D may be TRBD1 (6 bases). This CDR3 comprises 13 residues. Germline loops: CDR1 MNHNY, CDR2 SVGAGI (reference sequence). Trimming removed 8 bases at V and 7 bases at J, with 15 bases between.